This TCR beta chain originates from a study of T cell repertoires in cytomegalovirus infection. Study information: From public TCR beta signatures came an indication of both CMV infection and matching HLA type.

TCRdb recomputed calls from the reads with MiXCR, one row per CDR3 protein. The repertoire holds 570,000 or so distinct CDR3 sequences, with 40% as singletons. The study's findings and limits: Ex vivo, HLA-C-restricted CMV-specific TCR beta clonotypes prevailed over the rest of the response.

The CDR3 is 15 amino acids. Germline V gene data show CDR1 as MNHEY and CDR2 as SVGEGT. Trimming took 5 bases from V and 4 from J; bases not matched to a gene: 8. This clonotype was counted a few times. Its specificity is not known. This clonotype originated in a human donor in good health (CMV status not recorded). Some clones in this sample may be carry-over from other donors' samples. This chain links TRBV6-2 or TRBV6-3 with TRBJ2-1; 7 bases are a match to TRBD1. Sample: cultured PBMCs, taken from culture after CMV antigen stimulation. The CDR3 reads CASSKTGTDYNEQFF. CDR3 DNA: TGTGCCAGCAGTAAGACCGGGACAGATTACAATGAGCAGTTCTTC.